Listed below are T cell receptor beta chains from one sample, sequenced in a study of T-cell memory formation after mild COVID-19. Via MiXCR, TCRdb re-called the 5' RACE reads, giving one row per CDR3 protein. The sample lists about 430,000 distinct CDR3 sequences; roughly a quarter were seen once. Sequencing was performed on PBMCs or a T cell subset sorted from them (not recorded which). The source of these receptors is an adult woman who had mild COVID-19 (a few samples of this study predate the infection). Cell type and time point are not known. CDR3s include the opening cysteine and the closing phenylalanine or tryptophan. The D gene is left open where the match is weak. Clone sizes are given selectively: once, few, many, or a class where the clone is expanded.

V	J	D	size	length	DNA	CDR3
TRBV24-1	TRBJ2-5	TRBD1	.	16	TGTGCCACCAGTGATCCCAAGGGGGCGAGTTTGGAGACCCAGTACTTC	CATSDPKGASLETQYF
TRBV5-1	TRBJ2-7	.	.	15	TGCGCCAGCAGCTTGGCGTCAGGGGCGACCTACGAGCAGTACTTC	CASSLASGATYEQYF
TRBV5-1	TRBJ2-1	TRBD1	.	16	TGCGCCAGCAGCTTGGCCGGGACAGGCCGGGGCAATGAGCAGTTCTTC	CASSLAGTGRGNEQFF
TRBV7-2	TRBJ2-3	.	few	14	TGTGCCAGCAGCTTATATCGAACCAAAGATACGCAGTATTTT	CASSLYRTKDTQYF
TRBV7-8	TRBJ1-1	.	many	14	TGTGCCAGCAGTTCCACGGGGGGCTGGACTGAAGCTTTCTTT	CASSSTGGWTEAFF
TRBV5-5	TRBJ2-7	.	.	15	TGTGCCAGCAGCTTGGTGGTGTCAGCCACCTACGAGCAGTACTTC	CASSLVVSATYEQYF
TRBV5-1	TRBJ1-2	.	.	15	TGCGCCAGCAGCTTGGGCACGGGACATAACTATGGCTACACCTTC	CASSLGTGHNYGYTF
TRBV7-3	TRBJ1-6	TRBD1	.	15	TGTGCCAGCAGCTTATATGGACAGGGGAATTCACCCCTCCACTTT	CASSLYGQGNSPLHF
TRBV25-1	TRBJ1-3	.	.	15	TGTGCCAGCAGTGCGACAGGCCCGGGTGGAAACACCATATATTTT	CASSATGPGGNTIYF
TRBV24-1	TRBJ1-1	.	few	12	TGTGCCACCAGTGATTCCCGAACTGAAGCTTTCTTT	CATSDSRTEAFF
TRBV20-1	TRBJ1-2	.	.	12	TGCAGTGCTAGTGTGGAGAACTATGGCTACACCTTC	CSASVENYGYTF
TRBV7-3	TRBJ2-7	.	.	14	TGTGCCAGCAGCCGCCCGGGACCGGGCTACGAGCAGTACTTC	CASSRPGPGYEQYF
TRBV7-2	TRBJ2-7	TRBD1	.	14	TGTGCCAGCAGCGCGGACAGGGGCCGGTACGAGCAGTACTTC	CASSADRGRYEQYF
TRBV7-2	TRBJ2-6	.	few	14	TGTGCCAGCAGCACAGCGAGAGGGGCCAACGTCCTGACTTTC	CASSTARGANVLTF
TRBV24-1	TRBJ2-3	TRBD2	.	17	TGTGCCACCAGTGATTTGCATCCTAGCGGGATCACAGATACGCAGTATTTT	CATSDLHPSGITDTQYF
TRBV5-1	TRBJ1-1	.	.	14	TGCGCCAGCAGCGCCCTTGACTCGAACACTGAAGCTTTCTTT	CASSALDSNTEAFF
TRBV19	TRBJ2-7	TRBD1	few	15	TGTGCCAGTAGAAGGACAGGGGTGGAGGTGGACGAGCAGTACTTC	CASRRTGVEVDEQYF
TRBV28	TRBJ1-2	.	.	12	TGTGCCAGCAGTGCCGGGCACTATGGCTACACCTTC	CASSAGHYGYTF
TRBV7-9	TRBJ1-1	.	few	15	TGTGCCAGCAGCTTAGCGTGGGGGGAGCTTGACGAAGCTTTCTTT	CASSLAWGELDEAFF
TRBV6-5	TRBJ2-7	.	.	12	TGTGCCAGCAGTTACACAGGACCGTTTCTACACTTC	CASSYTGPFLHF
TRBV6-2/TRBV6-3	TRBJ2-7	.	few	12	TGTGCCAGCAGTGACGCAGGGTTCGGGCAGTACTTC	CASSDAGFGQYF
TRBV12-3/TRBV12-4	TRBJ2-1	TRBD2	few	13	TGTGCCAGCAGCCAGCACGGGGAGGGTGAGCAGTTCTTC	CASSQHGEGEQFF
TRBV7-2	TRBJ2-3	.	.	13	TGTGCCAGCAGCTTTTACAGCACAGATACGCAGTATTTT	CASSFYSTDTQYF
TRBV14	TRBJ2-2	.	few	15	TGTGCCAGCAGCCAAGTATCGTTGAACACCGGGGAGCTGTTTTTT	CASSQVSLNTGELFF
TRBV12-3/TRBV12-4	TRBJ1-6	TRBD1	few	14	TGTGCCAGCAGTTCGGACAGGGACTATTCACCCCTCCACTTT	CASSSDRDYSPLHF
TRBV3-1	TRBJ2-2	.	.	14	TGTGCCAGCAGCCAAAGTTACGGGCCCGGGGAGCTGTTTTTT	CASSQSYGPGELFF
TRBV7-3	TRBJ1-5	.	.	16	TGTGCCAGCAGCTTAAACAAACTTTATAGCAATCAGCCCCAGCATTTT	CASSLNKLYSNQPQHF
TRBV9	TRBJ1-1	TRBD1	.	15	TGTGCCAGCAGCCCGCGACAGGGGCGAAACACTGAAGCTTTCTTT	CASSPRQGRNTEAFF
TRBV5-1	TRBJ2-7	.	.	16	TGCGCCAGCAGCCCCGGAGGTGGCCTTAGCTCCTACGAGCAGTACTTC	CASSPGGGLSSYEQYF
TRBV4-1	TRBJ2-1	.	.	13	TGCGCCAGCAGCCAAGATCGGCATAGGGAGCAGTTCTTC	CASSQDRHREQFF
TRBV20-1	TRBJ1-1	TRBD1	.	14	TGCAGTGCTAGGAACAGGGGTTCTATCACTGAAGCTTTCTTT	CSARNRGSITEAFF
TRBV7-9	TRBJ1-2	.	few	14	TGTGCCAGCAGCCGTGGCGAAATTCGCTATGGCTACACCTTC	CASSRGEIRYGYTF
TRBV20-1	TRBJ1-2	.	few	14	TGCAGTGCTAGAGACTTAACATCTACCTATGGCTACACCTTC	CSARDLTSTYGYTF
TRBV5-5	TRBJ1-1	.	few	13	TGTGCCAGCAGCCCGAGGACAGTTGAAGAAGCTTTCTTT	CASSPRTVEEAFF
TRBV7-8	TRBJ1-1	TRBD1	few	14	TGTGCCAGCAGCTTCTCAGGGGGAGGCACTGAAGCTTTCTTT	CASSFSGGGTEAFF
TRBV5-6	TRBJ2-2	TRBD1	few	13	TGTGCCAGCAGCTTGAGTGGCCAGGGGGCGATGTTTTTT	CASSLSGQGAMFF
TRBV12-3/TRBV12-4	TRBJ2-2	TRBD1	.	14	TGTGCCAGCAGAGGACAGGGTTGGACCGGGGAGCTGTTTTTT	CASRGQGWTGELFF
TRBV11-2	TRBJ1-6	.	few	16	TGTGCCAGCAGCTCCCGTCTGCGAGGGGGGAATTCACCCCTCCACTTT	CASSSRLRGGNSPLHF
TRBV7-9	TRBJ1-1	.	few	14	TGTGCCAGCAGCTTAGGTGGGAGCTACACTGAAGCTTTCTTT	CASSLGGSYTEAFF
TRBV4-1	TRBJ2-1	TRBD2	.	16	TGCGCCAGCAGCCAAGACACTAGCGGGGGCGGCGATGAGCAGTTCTTC	CASSQDTSGGGDEQFF
TRBV5-6	TRBJ1-2	.	.	15	TGTGCCAGCAGCTTGGTGGGTCCCGTCAACTATGGCTACACCTTC	CASSLVGPVNYGYTF
TRBV7-8	TRBJ1-2	.	.	13	TGTGCCAGCAGCTTTGCGCGAAACTATGGCTACACCTTC	CASSFARNYGYTF
TRBV20-1	TRBJ2-5	TRBD1	.	13	TGCAGTGCTCCACGGACAGGGGAAAAGACCCAGTACTTC	CSAPRTGEKTQYF
TRBV4-3	TRBJ2-1	.	.	13	TGCGCCAGCAGCCAAGTTTGGGACAATGAGCAGTTCTTC	CASSQVWDNEQFF
TRBV6-1	TRBJ1-4	TRBD1	.	18	TGTGCCAGCAGCGACGGGGACAGGGGTGCGGCAACTAATGAAAAACTGTTTTTT	CASSDGDRGAATNEKLFF
TRBV10-3	TRBJ2-3	TRBD2	.	15	TGTGCCATCAGCGCCTCTAGCGGGGGTCCAGATACGCAGTATTTT	CAISASSGGPDTQYF
TRBV7-7	TRBJ1-5	.	.	14	TGTGCCAGCAGCCAAAATAGCAAGGAGACGGCCCAGCATTTT	CASSQNSKETAQHF
TRBV20-1	TRBJ2-7	TRBD2	.	13	TGCAGTGCGAGCGGGGGGAGCTCCTACGAGCAGTACTTC	CSASGGSSYEQYF
TRBV20-1	TRBJ2-3	.	.	14	TGCAGTGCTAGAGATTTTGGCAGCACAGATACGCAGTATTTT	CSARDFGSTDTQYF
TRBV5-6	TRBJ1-1	TRBD1	.	15	TGTGCCAGCAGCTTGGCGAACAGGGGGTGGAAGGAAGCTTTCTTT	CASSLANRGWKEAFF
TRBV19	TRBJ2-7	TRBD2	few	13	TGTGCCAGTAGGAGGGGACTACTCAGCGAGCAGTACTTC	CASRRGLLSEQYF
TRBV5-1	TRBJ2-7	.	few	9	TGCGCCAGGGAGTACGAGCAGTACTTC	CAREYEQYF
TRBV6-5	TRBJ2-1	.	.	13	TGTGCCAGCAGTCCCGGGAACTACAATGAGCAGTTCTTC	CASSPGNYNEQFF
TRBV20-1	TRBJ1-2	TRBD1	.	15	TGCAGTGCTAGCACCCGGGACAGGGGGAACTATGGCTACACCTTC	CSASTRDRGNYGYTF
TRBV5-4	TRBJ2-5	.	.	12	TGTGCCAGCGCTCGACAGGAAGAGACCCAGTACTTC	CASARQEETQYF
TRBV29-1	TRBJ2-7	TRBD1	many	14	TGCAGCGTCAAACAATCCGGGACAGCCTACGAGCAGTACTTC	CSVKQSGTAYEQYF
TRBV6-5	TRBJ2-3	TRBD2	few	13	TGTGCCACTCAGACTAGCGGAACAGATACGCAGTATTTT	CATQTSGTDTQYF
TRBV12-3/TRBV12-4	TRBJ2-4	TRBD2	few	17	TGTGCCAGCAGCACTATAGCGGGAGGGTTAGCCAAAAACATTCAGTACTTC	CASSTIAGGLAKNIQYF
TRBV5-1	TRBJ2-7	TRBD2	few	15	TGCGCCAGCAGCTTGGTTTCTAGCGGGTTAAACGAGCAGTACTTC	CASSLVSSGLNEQYF
TRBV7-2	TRBJ2-3	.	.	12	TGTGCCAGCAGCTTGGACGGACCTACGCAGTATTTT	CASSLDGPTQYF